This T cell receptor beta chain emerged from a study of technical replicates of blood from a few donors. This CDR3 contains 15 residues. The V end was cut by 7 bases, the J end by 4 bases, with 18 bases between. Per germline, CDR1 SEHNR and CDR2 FQNEAQ (reference sequence). Profiled with immunoSEQ multiplex PCR; TCRdb holds only in-frame clones, not every one. The table lists about 89,000 clones, approximately 94% of them singletons, with 0.2% to 0.25% in the top ten. This chain joins TRBV7-9 and TRBJ2-3, with a tentative D call TRBD1 (5 bases). The TCR comes from a human donor in good health. Input material: T cells isolated from PBMCs. CDR3 loop: CASNEVTGSPDTQYF. The CDR3, as DNA: TGTGCCAGCAACGAAGTAACAGGTAGCCCAGATACGCAGTATTTT.